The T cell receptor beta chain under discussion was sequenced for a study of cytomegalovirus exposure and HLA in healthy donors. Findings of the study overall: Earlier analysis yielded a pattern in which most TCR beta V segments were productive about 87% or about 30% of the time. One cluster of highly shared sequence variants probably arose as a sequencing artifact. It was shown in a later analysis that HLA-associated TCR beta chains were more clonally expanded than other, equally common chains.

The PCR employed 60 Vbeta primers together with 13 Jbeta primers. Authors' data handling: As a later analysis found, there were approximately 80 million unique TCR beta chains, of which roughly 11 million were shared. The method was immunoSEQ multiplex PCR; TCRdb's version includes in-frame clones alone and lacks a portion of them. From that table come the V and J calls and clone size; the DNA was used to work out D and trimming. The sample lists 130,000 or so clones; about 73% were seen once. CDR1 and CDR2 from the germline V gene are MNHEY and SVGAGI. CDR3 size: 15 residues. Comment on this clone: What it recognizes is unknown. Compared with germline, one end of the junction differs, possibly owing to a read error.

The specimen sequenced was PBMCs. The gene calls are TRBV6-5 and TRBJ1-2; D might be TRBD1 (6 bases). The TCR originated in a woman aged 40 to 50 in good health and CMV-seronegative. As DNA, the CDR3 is TGTGCCAGCAGTACCGCCGGTCGGGGGGCGGGCTGGGCGGCCTTC. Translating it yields CASSTAGRGAGWAAF.